The present entry profiles one TCR beta chain with its context. Its recognized antigen is unknown. No base quality information exists; no much larger clone differs at one position. The germline V gene encodes CDR1 MNHEY and CDR2 SVGAGI. The CDR3, from cysteine to phenylalanine, totals 14 residues. CDR3 DNA only is kept here, 42 bases in frame from base 1. Trimming accounts for 6 bases at V and 4 bases at J, while the number of junction bases matched to no gene is 7. Using the deep immunoSEQ assay, multiplex PCR amplified TCR CDR3 regions from genomic DNA. Extracted genomic DNA from each cell subset was distributed evenly across all wells of several immunoSEQ 96-well plates, and each plate was treated as a replicate. For sorted subsets, each replicate PCR was loaded with about 0.2 ug genomic DNA, equivalent to about 33,000 T cell genomes. Purified libraries were measured with a Qubit 3.0 fluorometer, size-checked on a Bioanalyzer 2100, and measured again with the KAPA Library Quantification kit. Each immunoSEQ 96-well plate was sequenced on its own single-read 150-cycle Illumina NextSeq 550 flow cell. Processing in the source paper ran as follows. Because the immunoSEQ output included only junctional sequences and no quality scores, the filtering could not be the same as the filtering used for full-length reads. To assign V/J genes and CDR3, sequences were annotated against IMGT germline references using PyIR, a Python wrapper for IgBLAST v1.9. Any read was removed if the V/J assignment was weak (E-value above 1e-6), the CDR3 was missing, or the read contained stop codons, out-of-frame junctions, or ambiguous translated residues. V3J clonotypes were defined as sequences sharing the same inferred V gene, J gene, and CDR3 amino acid sequence. To compute the percentage overlap between repertoires, the number of shared unique clonotypes was divided by the size of the smaller repertoire. Three approaches were used to assess repertoire richness: RTK rarefaction, the Chao1 estimator, and Recon v2.1 estimates of unobserved clonotypes. OLGA was used to compute generation probabilities for all TCRbeta clonotypes that the gDNA method yielded from a few donors. Drawn from immuneACCESS, this table holds only the in-frame rearrangements with V and J called that TCRdb kept. Clones are partly lost; checked studies trace under half to an unresolved V gene and leave the rest unexplained. D and trimming were read from the DNA, whereas the V and J calls and clone size are those reported in that table. Recorded for this sample are 2 million to 2.5 million clones; roughly 95% of them occurred a single time. The top ten hold roughly 0.13% of the sample.

Donors were healthy HIV-negative adults with no recently reported acute infections or vaccinations. Every donor was a Caucasian adult residing in Nashville, Tennessee, USA. CD4+ T cells were enriched by magnetic negative selection; naive cells were then positively selected on CD45RA, and the negative fraction formed the memory subset. Blood was collected by leukapheresis, and PBMCs were isolated by Ficoll-Histopaque density gradient centrifugation and then cryopreserved in liquid nitrogen vapor phase. Analytical flow cytometry was used to check the purity and quantity of every magnetically sorted T cell population. From each sorted fraction, genomic DNA was isolated and quantified by UV absorbance on a Nanodrop 2000c. This sample stems from a study of shared clonotypes between healthy human individuals (TCRdb year 2020). Background for the entire study: A couple of women and a few men aged 18 to 49 years were included in the cohort. For each donor, CD4 naive and CD4 memory were each given three plates, CD8 naive was given two plates, and CD8 memory was given one plate. The study deeply sequenced blood TCR repertoires of several healthy adults to estimate repertoire size and the extent of clonotype sharing between individuals. Libraries were prepared and TCR repertoires were sequenced by different laboratories using diverse techniques, in order to increase sequencing depth and limit assay-specific biases. Between about 0.94 and 8.9 billion PBMCs per donor were obtained by leukapheresis.

Overall study results and their limits: Only blood was sampled, and tissue TCR repertoires likely differ from those in blood. Clonotypes shared by all four sorted-subset donors showed higher generation probabilities than non-shared clonotypes. Naive subsets generally had larger estimated clonotype richness than memory subsets. Because the study included only a small number of donors, the genetic and exposure-history diversity represented was limited. Even with the large sequencing depth, rarefaction of the sorted-subset datasets indicated that sequencing was incomplete. Pairwise subsampling indicated that sequencing depth was expected to affect the degree of clonotype sharing among donors. Across four donors, about 4.5% of naive CD4, roughly 3.5% of naive CD8, 2.3% of memory CD4, and 0.4% to 0.45% of memory CD8 clonotypes were shared.

The sample taken for sequencing was naive CD4+ T cells sorted from blood. The label giving this sample's cell subset or site can be read as: CD45RA+ positively selected. This receptor was obtained from a man between 18 and 29 years old in good health. The rearrangement combines TRBV6-5 with TRBJ2-7; 9 central nucleotides agree with TRBD2. The DNA sequence is TGTGCCAGCAGCCAGACTCTAGCGGGGTACGAGCAGTACTTC. Protein translation: CASSQTLAGYEQYF.